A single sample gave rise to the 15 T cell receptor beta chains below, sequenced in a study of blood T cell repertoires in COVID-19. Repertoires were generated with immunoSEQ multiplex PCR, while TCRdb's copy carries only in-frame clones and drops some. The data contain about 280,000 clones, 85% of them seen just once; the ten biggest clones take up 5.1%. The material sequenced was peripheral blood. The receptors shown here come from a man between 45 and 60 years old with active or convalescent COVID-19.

CDR3 nucleotide sequence: TGTGCCAGCAGCTTGGGCGGAACCTACGAGCAGTACTTC. It yields the protein CASSLGGTYEQYF. The V and J genes are TRBV5-8 and TRBJ2-7; D unclear. Germline V gives CDR1 SGHTS, CDR2 YDEGEE. The V gene lost 0 bases and the J gene lost 2 bases, with 6 bases spanning the gap. This CDR3 has 13 residues.

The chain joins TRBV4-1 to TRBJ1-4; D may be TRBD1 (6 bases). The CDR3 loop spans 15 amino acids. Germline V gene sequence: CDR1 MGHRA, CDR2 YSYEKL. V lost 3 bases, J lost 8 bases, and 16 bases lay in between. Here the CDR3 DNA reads TGCGCCAGCAGCCAGCCAGGGGAGGGGGAGGAAAAACTGTTTTTT. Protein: CASSQPGEGEEKLFF.

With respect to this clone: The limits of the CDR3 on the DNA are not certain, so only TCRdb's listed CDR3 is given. CDR3: CSVEFGEGGNYNEQFF. This chain connects TRBV29-1 to TRBJ2-1; the table's D call TRBD2 went unverified against the DNA. From germline, CDR1 is SQVTM and CDR2 ANQGSEA. The CDR3 sequence runs 16 residues, both termini included.

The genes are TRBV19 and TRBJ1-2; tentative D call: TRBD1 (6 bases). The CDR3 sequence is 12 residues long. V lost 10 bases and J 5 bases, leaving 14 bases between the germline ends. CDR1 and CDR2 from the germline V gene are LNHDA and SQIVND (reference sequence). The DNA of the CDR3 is TGTGCCACCGAGGACAGAAAATATGGCTACACCTTC. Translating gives CATEDRKYGYTF.

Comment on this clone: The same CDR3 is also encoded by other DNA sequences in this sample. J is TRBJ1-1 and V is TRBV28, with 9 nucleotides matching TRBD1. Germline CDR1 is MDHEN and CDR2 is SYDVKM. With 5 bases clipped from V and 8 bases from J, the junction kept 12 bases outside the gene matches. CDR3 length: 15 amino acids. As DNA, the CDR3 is TGTGCCAGCAGTCAGGGACAGGGTTATTTAGCCGAAGCTTTCTTT. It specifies CASSQGQGYLAEAFF. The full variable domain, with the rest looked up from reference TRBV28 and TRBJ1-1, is DVKVTQSSRYLVKRTGEKVFLECVQDMDHENMFWYRQDPGLGLRLIYFSYDVKMKEKGDIPEGYSVSREKKERFSLILESASTNQTSMYLCASSQGQGYLAEAFFGQGTRLTVV.

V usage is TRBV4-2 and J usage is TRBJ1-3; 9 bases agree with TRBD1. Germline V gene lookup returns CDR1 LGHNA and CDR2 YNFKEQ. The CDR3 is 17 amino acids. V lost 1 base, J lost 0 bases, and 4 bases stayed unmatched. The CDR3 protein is CASSQGLGQGSGNTIYF. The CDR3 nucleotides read TGTGCCAGCAGCCAAGGACTGGGACAGGGCTCTGGAAACACCATATATTTT.

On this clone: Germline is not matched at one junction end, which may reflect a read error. The CDR3 loop is CASSLGTGGGPF. CDR3 sequence (DNA): TGTGCCAGCAGCTTAGGGACAGGAGGGGGACCCTTC. The chain recombines TRBV7-2 with TRBJ1-2; 7 bases line up with TRBD1. Germline V gene lookup returns CDR1 SGHTA and CDR2 FQGNSA. This CDR3 has 12 residues.

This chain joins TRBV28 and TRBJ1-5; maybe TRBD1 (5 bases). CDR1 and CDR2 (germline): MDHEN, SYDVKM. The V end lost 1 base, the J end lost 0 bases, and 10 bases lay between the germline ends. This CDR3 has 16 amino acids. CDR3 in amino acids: CASSLLQGYSNQPQHF. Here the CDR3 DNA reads TGTGCCAGCAGTTTATTGCAGGGTTATAGCAATCAGCCCCAGCATTTT.

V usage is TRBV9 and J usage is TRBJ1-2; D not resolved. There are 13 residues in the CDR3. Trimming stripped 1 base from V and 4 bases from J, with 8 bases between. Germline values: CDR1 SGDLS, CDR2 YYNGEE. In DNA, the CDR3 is TGTGCCAGCAGCGTATACGGTGGCTATGGCTACACCTTC. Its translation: CASSVYGGYGYTF.

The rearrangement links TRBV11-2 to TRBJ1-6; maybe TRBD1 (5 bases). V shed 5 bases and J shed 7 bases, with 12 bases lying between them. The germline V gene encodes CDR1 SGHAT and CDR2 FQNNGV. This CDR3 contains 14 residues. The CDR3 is CASSLQVANSPLHF. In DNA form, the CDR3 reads TGTGCCAGCAGCCTACAGGTCGCCAATTCACCCCTCCACTTT.

This chain's CDR3 is CASRSLQGRGYTF. CDR3 nucleotides: TGTGCCAGCAGGTCATTACAGGGCCGTGGCTACACCTTC. The V gene is TRBV6-5, the J gene TRBJ1-2; weak D call: TRBD1 (6 bases). CDR3 length: 13 residues. Trimming pared 6 bases from V and 7 bases from J, leaving 15 bases between. Germline CDR1 is MNHEY and CDR2 is SVGAGI.

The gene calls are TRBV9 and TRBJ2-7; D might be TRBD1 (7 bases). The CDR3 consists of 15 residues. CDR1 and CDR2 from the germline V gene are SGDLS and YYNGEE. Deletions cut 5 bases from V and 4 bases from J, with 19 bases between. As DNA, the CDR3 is TGTGCCAGCAGACTCCGGCGGGGACAGCTATACGAGCAGTACTTC. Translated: CASRLRRGQLYEQYF.

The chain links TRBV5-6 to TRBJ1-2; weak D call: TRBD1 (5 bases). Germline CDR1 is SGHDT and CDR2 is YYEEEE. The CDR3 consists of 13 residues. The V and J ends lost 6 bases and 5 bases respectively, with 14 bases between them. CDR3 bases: TGTGCCAGCAAGGGGAGGGGAATTTATGGCTACACCTTC. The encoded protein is CASKGRGIYGYTF. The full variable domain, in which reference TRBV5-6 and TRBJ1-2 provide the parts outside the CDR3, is DAGVTQSPTHLIKTRGQQVTLRCSPKSGHDTVSWYQQALGQGPQFIFQYYEEEERQRGNFPDRFSGHQFPNYSSELNVNALLLGDSALYLCASKGRGIYGYTFGSGTRLTVV.

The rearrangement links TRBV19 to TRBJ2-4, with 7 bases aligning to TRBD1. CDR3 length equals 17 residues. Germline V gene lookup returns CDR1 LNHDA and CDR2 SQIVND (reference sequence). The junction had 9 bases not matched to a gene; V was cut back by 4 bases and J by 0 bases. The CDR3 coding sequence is TGTGCCAGTAGTACTACCGACAGGGCAGAAGCCAAAAACATTCAGTACTTC. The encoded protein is CASSTTDRAEAKNIQYF.

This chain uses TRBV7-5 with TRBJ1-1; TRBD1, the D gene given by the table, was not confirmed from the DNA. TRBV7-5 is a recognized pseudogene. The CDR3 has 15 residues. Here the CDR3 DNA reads TGTGTCAGAAGCTTAGTAGGGGACAGGGGCACTGAAGCTTTCTTT. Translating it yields CVRSLVGDRGTEAFF.